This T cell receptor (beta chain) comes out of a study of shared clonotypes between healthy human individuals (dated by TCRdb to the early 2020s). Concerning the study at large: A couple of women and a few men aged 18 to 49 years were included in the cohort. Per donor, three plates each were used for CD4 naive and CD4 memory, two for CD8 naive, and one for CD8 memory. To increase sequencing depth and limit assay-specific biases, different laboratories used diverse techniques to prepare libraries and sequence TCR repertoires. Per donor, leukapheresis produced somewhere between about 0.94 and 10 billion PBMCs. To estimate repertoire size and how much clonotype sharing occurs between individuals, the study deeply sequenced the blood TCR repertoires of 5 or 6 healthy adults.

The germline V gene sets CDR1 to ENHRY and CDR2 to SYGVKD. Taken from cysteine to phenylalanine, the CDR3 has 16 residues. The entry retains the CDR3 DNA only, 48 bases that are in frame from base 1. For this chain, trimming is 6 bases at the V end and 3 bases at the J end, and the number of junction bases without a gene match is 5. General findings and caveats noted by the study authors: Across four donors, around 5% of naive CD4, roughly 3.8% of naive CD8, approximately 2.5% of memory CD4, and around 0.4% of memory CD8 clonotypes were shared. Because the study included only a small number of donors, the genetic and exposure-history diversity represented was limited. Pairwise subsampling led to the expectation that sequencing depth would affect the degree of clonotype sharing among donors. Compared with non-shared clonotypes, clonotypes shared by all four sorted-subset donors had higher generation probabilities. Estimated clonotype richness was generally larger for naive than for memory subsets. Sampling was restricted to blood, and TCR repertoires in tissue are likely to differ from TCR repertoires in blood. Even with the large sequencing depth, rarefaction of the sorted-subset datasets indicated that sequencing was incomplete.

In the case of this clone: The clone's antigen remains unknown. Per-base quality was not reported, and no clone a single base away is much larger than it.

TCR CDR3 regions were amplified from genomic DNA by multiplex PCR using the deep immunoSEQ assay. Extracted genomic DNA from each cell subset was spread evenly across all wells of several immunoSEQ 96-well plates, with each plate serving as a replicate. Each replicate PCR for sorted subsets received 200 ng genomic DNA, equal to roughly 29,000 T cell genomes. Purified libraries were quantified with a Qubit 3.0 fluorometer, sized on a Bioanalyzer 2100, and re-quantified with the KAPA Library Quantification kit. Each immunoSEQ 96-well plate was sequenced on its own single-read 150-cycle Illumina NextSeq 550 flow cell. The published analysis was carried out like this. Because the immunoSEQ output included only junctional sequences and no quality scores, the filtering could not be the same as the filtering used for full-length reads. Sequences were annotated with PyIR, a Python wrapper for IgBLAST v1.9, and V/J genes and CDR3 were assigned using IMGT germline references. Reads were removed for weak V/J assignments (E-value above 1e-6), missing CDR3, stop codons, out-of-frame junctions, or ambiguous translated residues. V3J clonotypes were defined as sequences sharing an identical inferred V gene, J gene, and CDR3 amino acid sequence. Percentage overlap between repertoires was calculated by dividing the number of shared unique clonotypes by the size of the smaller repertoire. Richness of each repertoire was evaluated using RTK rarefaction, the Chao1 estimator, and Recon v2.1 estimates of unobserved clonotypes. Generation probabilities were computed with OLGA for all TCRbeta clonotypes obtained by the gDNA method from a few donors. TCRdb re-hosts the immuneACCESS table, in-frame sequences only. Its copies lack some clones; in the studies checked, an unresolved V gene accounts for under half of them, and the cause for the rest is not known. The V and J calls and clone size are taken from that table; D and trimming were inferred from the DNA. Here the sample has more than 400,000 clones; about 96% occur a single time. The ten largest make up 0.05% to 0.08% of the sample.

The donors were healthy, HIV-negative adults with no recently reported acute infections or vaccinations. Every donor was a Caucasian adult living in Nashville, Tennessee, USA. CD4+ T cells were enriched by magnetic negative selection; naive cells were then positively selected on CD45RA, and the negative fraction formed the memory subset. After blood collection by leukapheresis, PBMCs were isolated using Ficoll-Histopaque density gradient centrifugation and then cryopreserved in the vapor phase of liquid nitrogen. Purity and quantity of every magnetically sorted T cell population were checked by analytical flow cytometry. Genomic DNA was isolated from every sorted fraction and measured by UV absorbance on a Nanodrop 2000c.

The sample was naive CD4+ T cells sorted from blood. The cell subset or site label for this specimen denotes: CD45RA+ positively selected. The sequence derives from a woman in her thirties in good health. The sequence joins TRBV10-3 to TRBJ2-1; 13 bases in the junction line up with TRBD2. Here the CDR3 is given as CAISNGLAGVYNEQFF. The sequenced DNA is TGTGCCATCAGCAACGGACTAGCGGGAGTCTACAATGAGCAGTTCTTC.